This T cell receptor beta chain stems from a study of T cell changes during pregnancy in multiple sclerosis. Repertoires were generated with immunoSEQ multiplex PCR, while TCRdb's copy carries only in-frame clones and drops some. The sample yields about 49,000 clones, around 89% seen once. V gave up 7 bases and J gave up 5 bases, with 14 bases separating them. CDR3 length: 13 residues. The V gene's germline CDR1 is MDHEN and CDR2 SYDVKM. The source was peripheral blood, collected after pregnancy. The V call is TRBV28, the J call TRBJ1-1, with a weak D call TRBD1 (5 bases). This receptor was identified in a female donor in good health, enrolled as a control in a pregnancy study. The DNA for the CDR3 is TGTGCCAGCACTCAATCAGGGAGGACTGAAGCTTTCTTT. Residues: CASTQSGRTEAFF.